This record concerns one TCR beta chain sequence. The antigen is not known. This record belongs to a study of cytomegalovirus exposure and HLA in healthy donors. Study information: There were about 85 million unique TCRs (from HLA-typed donors) in an early data release. Whole-study findings and limits: Excluded: some indistinguishable V segments such as TRBV6-2 and TRBV6-3.

V dropped 8 bases and J dropped 7; count of bases not matched to a gene: 10. This CDR3 spans 14 amino acids. The V gene's germline CDR1 is WSHSY and CDR2 SAAADI. Researchers ran the PCR with 60 Vbeta and 13 Jbeta primers. The method was immunoSEQ multiplex PCR; TCRdb's version includes in-frame clones alone and lacks a portion of them. Seen here are about 100,000 clones, about 76% observed once, and the top ten hold roughly 7.7%. This clonotype was obtained from a man in his forties in good health and CMV-seropositive. Sequenced: PBMCs. The V and J genes are TRBV10-2 and TRBJ1-2; 10 bases match TRBD1. CDR3 sequence reads: CASHTGTGVPGYTF. For the CDR3, the DNA is TGCGCCAGCCACACCGGGACAGGGGTACCTGGCTACACCTTC.